Here is one TCR beta chain with its context. Its antigen is currently unknown. These data come from a study of regulatory T cells in long-lasting Graves disease. General study results and limits: Peripheral blood, not thyroid tissue, was the sole material studied.

The CDR3 loop spans 13 amino acids. Trimming took 8 bases from V and 10 from J, leaving 19 bases between them. Germline CDR1 reads SGHTA; CDR2 reads FQGNSA. The time point: newly diagnosed GD, antithyroid drugs for less than 3 months. Following extraction of RNA from PBMCs, that RNA was used to make the TCR library. A roughly 8.6-milliliter sample of peripheral blood was drawn into EDTA tubes. Building of the TCR beta libraries involved iRepertoire HTBI primers and Arm-PCR of CDR3 regions. TCRdb re-called the multiplex PCR reads through MiXCR, storing one row per CDR3 protein. The sample includes some 500,000 distinct CDR3 sequences, approximately 13% of them seen just once. These data are also associated with another study on T cells in Graves' hyperthyroidism and ophthalmopathy.

The rearrangement uses TRBV7-2 and TRBJ2-3, with D maybe TRBD2 (6 bases). This receptor was obtained from a man younger than 45 with Graves disease. The material sequenced was peripheral blood mononuclear cells (PBMCs), taken at new diagnosis, from a patient treated with antithyroid drugs. DNA of the CDR3: TGTGCCAGCCCCTTAACCGGGACTTTCCCGCAGTATTTT. It is translated as CASPLTGTFPQYF.